Shown below are 15 T cell receptor beta chains from a single sample sequenced in a study of chemoradiotherapy in HPV16-positive cancers. The repertoire was sequenced with immunoSEQ multiplex PCR; TCRdb's copy has only in-frame clones and lacks some. Among tens of thousands of clones, nearly 95% were seen once, and the ten largest hold roughly 18%. Sequences were derived from blood, sampled from a patient who underwent chemoradiotherapy. These receptors originate from a human donor with HPV-associated anogenital cancer.

This chain connects TRBV6-6 to TRBJ1-4; maybe TRBD1 (5 bases). Germline assignment: CDR1 MNHNY and CDR2 SVGAGI (reference sequence). This CDR3 spans 15 amino acids. The ends were cut back, 2 bases at V and 4 bases at J, with 11 bases in the middle. Here the CDR3 reads CASSYLGQGNEKLFF. Written as DNA, the CDR3 is TGTGCCAGCAGTTACCTCGGTCAGGGTAATGAAAAACTGTTTTTT.

The chain uses TRBV5-1 and TRBJ2-2, with a tentative D call TRBD1 (5 bases). With 4 bases removed from V and 5 bases from J, the gap between germline ends came to 15 bases. The CDR3 has 15 residues. Per the germline V gene, CDR1 is SGHRS and CDR2 is YFSETQ. CDR3 bases: TGCGCCAGCAGCCCCGGGCCAGGGTGGACCGGGGAGCTGTTTTTT. Residues: CASSPGPGWTGELFF.

The chain joins TRBV7-9 to TRBJ2-1, with 11 bases matching TRBD2. This CDR3 contains 16 residues. The trim removed 2 bases at V and 6 bases at J, leaving 6 bases unmatched. Germline V gene lookup returns CDR1 SEHNR and CDR2 FQNEAQ (reference sequence). CDR3 nucleotides: TGTGCCAGCAGCTTAAGGATAGGGACTAGCGGCAATGAGCAGTTCTTC. Protein sequence: CASSLRIGTSGNEQFF.

V is TRBV6-5 and J is TRBJ2-7; 8 bases are shared with TRBD2. Germline assignment: CDR1 MNHEY and CDR2 SVGAGI. The CDR3 loop spans 13 amino acids. J gave up 2 bases and V 7 bases, and 4 bases lay outside the gene matches. This chain's CDR3 is CASKGSGTYEQYF. The CDR3 coding sequence is TGTGCCAGCAAGGGTAGCGGGACCTACGAGCAGTACTTC.

The chain recombines TRBV10-3 with TRBJ2-3; 7 bases match TRBD1. The length of the CDR3 is 16 residues. J lost 0 bases, V lost 6 bases, and 9 bases had no gene match. Per germline, CDR1 ENHRY and CDR2 SYGVKD. CDR3 loop: CAISGQVTPSTDTQYF. The CDR3, as DNA: TGTGCCATCAGCGGACAGGTCACCCCTAGCACAGATACGCAGTATTTT.

The chain is built from TRBV28 and TRBJ2-7, with D possibly called TRBD1 or TRBD2 (5 bases each). Germline assignment: CDR1 MDHEN and CDR2 SYDVKM. The CDR3 consists of 15 residues. V lost 4 bases to trimming and J lost 1 base, with 14 bases between them. For the CDR3, the DNA is TGTGCCAGCAGTTCGCAGGGTGGGGGTTCCTACGAGCAGTACTTC. It specifies CASSSQGGGSYEQYF.

J is TRBJ1-2 and V is TRBV27; the D gene is possibly TRBD1 (5 bases). Between the trimmed V and J ends, which lost 5 bases and 3 bases, there was a span of 19 bases. Germline assignment: CDR1 MNHEY and CDR2 SMNVEV (reference sequence). CDR3 size: 16 residues. The chain's CDR3 is CASSHRQGRFDYGYTF. The DNA of the CDR3 is TGTGCCAGCAGTCACCGGCAGGGAAGGTTTGACTATGGCTACACCTTC.

This chain uses TRBV7-9 with TRBJ2-2; D might be TRBD2 (6 bases). The CDR3 runs to 15 residues. Germline V gives CDR1 SEHNR, CDR2 FQNEAQ (reference sequence). Trimming stripped 5 bases from V and 7 bases from J, with 17 bases between. CDR3 coding DNA: TGTGCCAGCAGCAAGGGACTCCCGGGCGACGGGGAGCTGTTTTTT. It codes for CASSKGLPGDGELFF.

This rearrangement joins TRBV4-2 to TRBJ2-3; D is tentatively TRBD1 or TRBD2 (7 bases each). CDR3 length: 15 amino acids. V lost 4 bases to trimming and J lost 3 bases, with 14 bases between them. Germline CDR1 LGHNA, CDR2 YNFKEQ. The CDR3 here is CASSRQGGGTDTQYF. CDR3 nucleotide sequence: TGTGCCAGCAGCCGCCAGGGGGGGGGAACAGATACGCAGTATTTT.

CDR3 sequence: CASSQERSEQFF. CDR3 sequence (DNA): TGTGCCAGCAGCCAAGAGCGTTCTGAGCAGTTCTTC. The genes are TRBV4-2 and TRBJ2-1; D is unresolved. Germline CDR1 reads LGHNA; CDR2 reads YNFKEQ. This CDR3 contains 12 residues. The V and J ends lost 0 bases and 9 bases respectively, with 6 bases between them.

V gene TRBV4-1 combines with J gene TRBJ2-1, with 11 nucleotides matching TRBD2. From germline, CDR1 is MGHRA and CDR2 YSYEKL. The CDR3 sequence is 16 residues long. V lost 3 bases to trimming and J lost 5 bases; unmatched junction nucleotides: 6. The CDR3 coding sequence is TGCGCCAGCAGCCAGTCCTTAGCGGGGGGGCACAATGAGCAGTTCTTC. Translation gives CASSQSLAGGHNEQFF.

This sequence joins TRBV5-4 and TRBJ2-6, with TRBD2 identical over 7 bases. This CDR3 is 17 amino acids long. Germline assignment: CDR1 SGHNT and CDR2 YYREEE (reference sequence). J was trimmed by 2 bases and V by 1 base; bases with no gene match: 6. The CDR3 nucleotides read TGTGCCAGCAGCTTGTTCCGGGGAGGGGCTGGGGCCAACGTCCTGACTTTC. It is translated as CASSLFRGGAGANVLTF.

The rearrangement joins TRBV2 to TRBJ1-6; 9 positions agree with TRBD1. J was trimmed by 7 bases and V by 6 bases; bases with no gene match: 10. This CDR3 has 16 amino acids. CDR1 is SNHLY and CDR2 is FYNNEI in the germline V gene. CDR3 loop: CASSPGDRGANSPLHF. CDR3 DNA: TGTGCCAGCAGCCCGGGAGACAGGGGGGCCAATTCACCCCTCCACTTT.

The CDR3, as DNA: TGTGCCAGCAGTGAGGGGTATCCCCGGGCCAACGTCCTGACTTTC. Amino acid sequence: CASSEGYPRANVLTF. The chain has TRBV6-4 and TRBJ2-6; D is ambiguous. V shed 3 bases and J shed 5 bases, with 11 bases lying between them. Germline V CDR1 and CDR2: MRHNA, SNTAGT. The CDR3 consists of 15 residues.

The V gene is TRBV28, the J gene TRBJ2-7; tentative D call: TRBD2 (7 bases). This CDR3 is built from 15 residues. Trimming stripped 5 bases from V and 7 bases from J, with 21 bases between. CDR1 is MDHEN and CDR2 is SYDVKM in the germline V gene. Written as DNA, the CDR3 is TGTGCCAGCAGTCCGGCCCGGGCGGGGAGGGGGGAGCAGTACTTC. Protein sequence: CASSPARAGRGEQYF.